The T cell receptor (beta chain) under discussion was sequenced for a study of vaccination and CD4 T cells after COVID-19. Study-level background: Convalescent individuals numbered four females and six males, two being Hispanic. Post-COVID specimens were obtained a median 101 days after diagnosis (range 35 to 161). Taking of post-vaccine samples occurred a median about 70 days after dose two (range 14 to 241).

The Oncomine TCR Beta short-read assay sequenced DNA from cultured CD4+ T cells. TCRdb reprocessed the PCR reads via MiXCR and lists one record per CDR3 protein. The sample consists of around 13,000 distinct CDR3 sequences, more than 40% of them appearing once. Treatment noted: approximately 9-day PBMC culture with coronavirus spike peptide pools or control peptides (ViraFEST assay). ViraFEST relied on peptide pools to expand antigen-specific T cells; the TCRs were sequenced afterward. About this clonotype: Its antigen is not identified.

The CDR3 has 14 amino acids. Looked up from germline, CDR1 is SGHVS and CDR2 is FQNEAQ. V gave up 5 bases and J gave up 1 base; unmatched junction bases: 2. This clonotype originated in a human donor who had recovered from COVID-19. The V gene is TRBV7-8, the J gene TRBJ1-1; 9 bases map to TRBD1. The sample comprised CD4+ T cells from blood, cultured in vitro. Written as DNA, the CDR3 is TGTGCCAGCAGCCCGACAGGGGGGAACACTGAAGCTTTCTTT. Translation: CASSPTGGNTEAFF. Filled out from reference TRBV7-8 and TRBJ1-1, the complete variable domain reads GAGVSQSPRYKVAKRGQDVALRCDPISGHVSLFWYQQALGQGPEFLTYFQNEAQLDKSGLPSDRFFAERPEGSVSTLKIQRTQQEDSAVYLCASSPTGGNTEAFFGQGTRLTVV.